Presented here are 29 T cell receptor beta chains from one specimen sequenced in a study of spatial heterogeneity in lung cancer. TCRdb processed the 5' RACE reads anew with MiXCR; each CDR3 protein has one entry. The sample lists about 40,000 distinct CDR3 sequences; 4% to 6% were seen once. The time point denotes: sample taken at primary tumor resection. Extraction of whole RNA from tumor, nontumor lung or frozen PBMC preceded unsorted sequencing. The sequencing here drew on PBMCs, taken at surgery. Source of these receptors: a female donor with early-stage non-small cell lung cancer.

This CDR3 is CASSFGTVNYGYTF. The CDR3 coding sequence is TGTGCCAGCAGCTTTGGGACAGTGAACTATGGCTACACCTTC. V usage is TRBV7-9 and J usage is TRBJ1-2, with 7 nucleotides matching TRBD1. This CDR3 has 14 residues. The germline V gene encodes CDR1 SEHNR and CDR2 FQNEAQ (reference sequence). Trimming took 3 bases from V and 2 from J; bases not matched to a gene: 3.

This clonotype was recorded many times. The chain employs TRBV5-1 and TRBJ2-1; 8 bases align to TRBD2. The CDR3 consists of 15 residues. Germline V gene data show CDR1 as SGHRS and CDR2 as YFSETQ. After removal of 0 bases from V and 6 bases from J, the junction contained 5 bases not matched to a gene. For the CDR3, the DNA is TGCGCCAGCAGCTTGGACTGGCGGGGGGCCAATGAGCAGTTCTTC. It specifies CASSLDWRGANEQFF.

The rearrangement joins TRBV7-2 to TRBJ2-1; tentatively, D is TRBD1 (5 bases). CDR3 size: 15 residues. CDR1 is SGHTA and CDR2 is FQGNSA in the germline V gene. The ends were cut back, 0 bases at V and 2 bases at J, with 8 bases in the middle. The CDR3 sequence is CASSLAGRPYNEQFF. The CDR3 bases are TGTGCCAGCAGCTTAGCGGGGCGCCCCTACAATGAGCAGTTCTTC.

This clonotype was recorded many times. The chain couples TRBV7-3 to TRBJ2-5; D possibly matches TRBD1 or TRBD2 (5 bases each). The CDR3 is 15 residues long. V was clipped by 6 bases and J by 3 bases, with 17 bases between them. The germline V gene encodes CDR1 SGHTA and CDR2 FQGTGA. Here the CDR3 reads CASSLGLTGKETQYF. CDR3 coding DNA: TGTGCCAGCAGTCTAGGACTCACAGGAAAAGAGACCCAGTACTTC.

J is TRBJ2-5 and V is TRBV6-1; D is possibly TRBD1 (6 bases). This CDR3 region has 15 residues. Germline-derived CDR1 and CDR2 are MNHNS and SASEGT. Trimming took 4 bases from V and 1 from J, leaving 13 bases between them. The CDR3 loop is CASSALQGSQETQYF. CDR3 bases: TGTGCCAGCAGTGCATTACAGGGCTCCCAAGAGACCCAGTACTTC.

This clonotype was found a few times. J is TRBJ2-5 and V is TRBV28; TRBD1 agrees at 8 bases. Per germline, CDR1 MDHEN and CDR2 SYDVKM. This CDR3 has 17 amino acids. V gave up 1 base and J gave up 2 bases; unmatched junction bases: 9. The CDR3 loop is CASSLSPRTGRQETQYF. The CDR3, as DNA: TGTGCCAGCAGTTTATCCCCCCGGACAGGGAGGCAAGAGACCCAGTACTTC.

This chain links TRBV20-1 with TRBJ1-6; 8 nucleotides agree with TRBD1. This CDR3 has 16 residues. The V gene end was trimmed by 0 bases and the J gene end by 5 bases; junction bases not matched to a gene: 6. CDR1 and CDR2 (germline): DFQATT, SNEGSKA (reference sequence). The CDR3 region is CSARDWQGANNSPLHF. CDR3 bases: TGCAGTGCTAGAGATTGGCAGGGGGCTAATAATTCACCCCTCCACTTT.

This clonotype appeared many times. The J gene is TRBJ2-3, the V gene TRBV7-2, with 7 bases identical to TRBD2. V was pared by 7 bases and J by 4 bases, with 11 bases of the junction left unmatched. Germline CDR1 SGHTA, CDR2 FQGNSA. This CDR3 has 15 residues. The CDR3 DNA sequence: TGTGCCAGCACCGGAGGGACTACCGCTTCAGATACGCAGTATTTT. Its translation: CASTGGTTASDTQYF.

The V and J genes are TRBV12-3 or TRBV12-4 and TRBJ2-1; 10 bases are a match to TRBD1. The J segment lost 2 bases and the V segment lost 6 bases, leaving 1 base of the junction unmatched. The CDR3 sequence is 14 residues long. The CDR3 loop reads CASRGTGAYNEQFF. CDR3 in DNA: TGTGCCAGCAGAGGGACAGGGGCCTACAATGAGCAGTTCTTC.

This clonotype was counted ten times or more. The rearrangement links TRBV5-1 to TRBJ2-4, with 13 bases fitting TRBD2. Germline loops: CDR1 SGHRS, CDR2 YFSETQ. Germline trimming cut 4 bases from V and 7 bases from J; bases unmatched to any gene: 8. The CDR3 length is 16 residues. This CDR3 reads CASSNRLAGGSNIQYF. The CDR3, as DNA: TGCGCCAGCAGCAACCGACTAGCGGGGGGAAGTAACATTCAGTACTTC.

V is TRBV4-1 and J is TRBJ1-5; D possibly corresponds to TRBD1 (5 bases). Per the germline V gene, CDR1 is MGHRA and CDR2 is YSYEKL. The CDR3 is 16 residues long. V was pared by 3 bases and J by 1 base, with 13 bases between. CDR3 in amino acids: CASSQGPQASNQPQHF. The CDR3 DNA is TGCGCCAGCAGCCAGGGACCACAGGCCAGCAATCAGCCCCAGCATTTT.

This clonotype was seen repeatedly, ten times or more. CDR3 loop: CSTEHSYNEQFF. CDR3 coding DNA: TGCAGCACCGAGCACAGTTACAATGAGCAGTTCTTC. The chain joins TRBV29-1 to TRBJ2-1; D uncertain. The germline V gene has CDR1 SQVTM and CDR2 ANQGSEA. The CDR3 consists of 12 residues. V was pared by 8 bases and J by 4 bases, with 12 bases between.

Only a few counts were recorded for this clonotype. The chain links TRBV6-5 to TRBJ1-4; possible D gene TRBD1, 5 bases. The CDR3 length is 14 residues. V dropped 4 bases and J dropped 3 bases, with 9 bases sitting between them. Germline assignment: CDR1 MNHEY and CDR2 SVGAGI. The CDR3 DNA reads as TGTGCCAGCAGTTTAGGGGTAGCTAATGAAAAACTGTTTTTT. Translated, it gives CASSLGVANEKLFF.

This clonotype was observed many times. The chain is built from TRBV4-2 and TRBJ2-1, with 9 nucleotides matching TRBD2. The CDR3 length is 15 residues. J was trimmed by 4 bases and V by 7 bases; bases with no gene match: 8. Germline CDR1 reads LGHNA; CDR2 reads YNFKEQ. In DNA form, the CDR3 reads TGTGCCAGCATCCTTAGCGGGGGCCTTTACAATGAGCAGTTCTTC. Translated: CASILSGGLYNEQFF.

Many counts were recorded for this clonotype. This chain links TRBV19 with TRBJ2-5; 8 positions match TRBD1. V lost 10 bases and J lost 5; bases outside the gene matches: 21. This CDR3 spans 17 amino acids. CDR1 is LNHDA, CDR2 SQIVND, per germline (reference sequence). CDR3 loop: CATTLGTGRAGEETQYF. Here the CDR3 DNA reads TGTGCCACCACGCTTGGGACAGGCCGCGCCGGCGAGGAGACCCAGTACTTC.

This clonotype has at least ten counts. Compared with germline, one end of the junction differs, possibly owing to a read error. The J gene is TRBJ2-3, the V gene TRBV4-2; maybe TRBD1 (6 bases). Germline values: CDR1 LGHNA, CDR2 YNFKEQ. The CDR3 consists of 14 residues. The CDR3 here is CASRQGGNTDTQYF. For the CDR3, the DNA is TGTGCCAGCAGGCAAGGGGGAAACACAGATACGCAGTATTTT.

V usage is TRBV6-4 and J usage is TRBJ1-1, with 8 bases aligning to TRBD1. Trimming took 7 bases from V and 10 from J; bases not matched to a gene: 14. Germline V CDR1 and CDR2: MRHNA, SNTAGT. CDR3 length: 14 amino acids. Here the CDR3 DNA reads TGTGCCAGCATAGGACAGGGATCACGAAGAGGAGCTTTCTTT. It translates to CASIGQGSRRGAFF.

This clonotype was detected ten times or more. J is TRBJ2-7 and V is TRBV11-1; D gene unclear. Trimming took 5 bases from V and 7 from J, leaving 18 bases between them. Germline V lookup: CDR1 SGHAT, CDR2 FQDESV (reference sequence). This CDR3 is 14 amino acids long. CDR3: CASSDLNELGEQYF. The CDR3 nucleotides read TGTGCCAGCAGCGACCTTAACGAGTTAGGGGAGCAGTACTTC.

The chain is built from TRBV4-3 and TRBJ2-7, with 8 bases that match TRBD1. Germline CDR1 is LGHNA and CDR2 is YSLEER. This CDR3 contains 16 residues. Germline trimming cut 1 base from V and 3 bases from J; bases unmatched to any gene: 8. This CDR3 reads CASSQVEGTGHYEQYF. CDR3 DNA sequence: TGCGCCAGCAGCCAAGTTGAAGGGACAGGACACTACGAGCAGTACTTC.

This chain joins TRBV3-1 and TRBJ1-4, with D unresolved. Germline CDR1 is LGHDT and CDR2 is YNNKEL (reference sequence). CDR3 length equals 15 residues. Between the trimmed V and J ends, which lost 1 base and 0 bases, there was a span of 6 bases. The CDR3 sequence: CASSQGEATNEKLFF. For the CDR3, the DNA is TGTGCCAGCAGCCAAGGGGAGGCAACTAATGAAAAACTGTTTTTT.

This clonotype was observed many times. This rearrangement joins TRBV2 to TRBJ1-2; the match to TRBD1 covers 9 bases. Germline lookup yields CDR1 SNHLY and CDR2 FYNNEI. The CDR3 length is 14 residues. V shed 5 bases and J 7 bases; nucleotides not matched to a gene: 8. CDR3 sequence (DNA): TGTGCCAGCAGTACAGGACAGGGGACTACTGGCTACACCTTC. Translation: CASSTGQGTTGYTF.

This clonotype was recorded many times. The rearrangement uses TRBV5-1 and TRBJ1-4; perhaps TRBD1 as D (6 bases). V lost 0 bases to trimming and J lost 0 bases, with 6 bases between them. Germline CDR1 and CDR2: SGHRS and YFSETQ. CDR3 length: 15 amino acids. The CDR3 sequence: CASSLGTATNEKLFF. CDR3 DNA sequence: TGCGCCAGCAGCTTGGGGACAGCAACTAATGAAAAACTGTTTTTT.

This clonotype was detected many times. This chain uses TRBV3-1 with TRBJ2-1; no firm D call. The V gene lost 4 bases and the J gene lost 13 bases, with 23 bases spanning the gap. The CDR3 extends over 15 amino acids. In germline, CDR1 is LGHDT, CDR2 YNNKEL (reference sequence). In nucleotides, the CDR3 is TGTGCCAGCAGCCTCAGAGCCCCGGGCCCCCAGATACAGTTCTTC. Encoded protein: CASSLRAPGPQIQFF.

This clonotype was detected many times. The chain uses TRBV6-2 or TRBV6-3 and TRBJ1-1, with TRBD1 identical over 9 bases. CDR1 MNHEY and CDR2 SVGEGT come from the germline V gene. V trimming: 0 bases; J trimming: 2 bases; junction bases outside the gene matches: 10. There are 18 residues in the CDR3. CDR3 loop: CASSYSTIGDRENTEAFF. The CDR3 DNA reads TGTGCCAGCAGTTACTCGACTATCGGGGACAGGGAAAACACTGAAGCTTTCTTT.

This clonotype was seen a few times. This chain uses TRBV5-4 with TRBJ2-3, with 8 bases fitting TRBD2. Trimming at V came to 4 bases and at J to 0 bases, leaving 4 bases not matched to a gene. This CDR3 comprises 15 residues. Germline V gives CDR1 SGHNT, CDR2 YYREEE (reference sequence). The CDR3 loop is CASSTKRGSTDTQYF. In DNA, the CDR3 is TGTGCCAGCAGCACGAAGCGGGGGAGCACAGATACGCAGTATTTT.

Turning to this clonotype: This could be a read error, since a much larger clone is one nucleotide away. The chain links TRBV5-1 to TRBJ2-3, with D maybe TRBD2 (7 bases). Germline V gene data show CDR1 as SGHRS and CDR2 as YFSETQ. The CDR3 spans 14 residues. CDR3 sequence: CASSLSAGADTQCF. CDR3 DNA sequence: TGCGCCAGCAGCTTGTCGGCGGGGGCAGATACGCAGTGTTTT.

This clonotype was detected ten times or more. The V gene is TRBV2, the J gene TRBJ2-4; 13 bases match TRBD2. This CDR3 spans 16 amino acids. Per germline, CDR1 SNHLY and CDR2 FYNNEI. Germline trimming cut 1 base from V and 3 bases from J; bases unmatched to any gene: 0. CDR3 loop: CASSEGLAGGKNIQYF. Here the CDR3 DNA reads TGTGCCAGCAGTGAAGGACTAGCGGGGGGCAAAAACATTCAGTACTTC.

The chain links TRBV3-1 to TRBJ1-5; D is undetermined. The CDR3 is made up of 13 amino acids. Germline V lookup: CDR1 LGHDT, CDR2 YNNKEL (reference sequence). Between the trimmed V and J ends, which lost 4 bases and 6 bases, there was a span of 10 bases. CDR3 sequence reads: CASSRSGGQPQHF. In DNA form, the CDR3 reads TGTGCCAGCAGCCGGAGCGGAGGTCAGCCCCAGCATTTT.

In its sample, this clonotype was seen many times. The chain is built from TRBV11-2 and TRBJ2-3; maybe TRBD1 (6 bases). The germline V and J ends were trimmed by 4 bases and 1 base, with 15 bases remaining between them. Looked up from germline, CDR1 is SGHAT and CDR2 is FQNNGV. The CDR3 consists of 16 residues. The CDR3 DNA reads TGTGCCAGCAGCTCGATCAGGGGATCTGGCACAGATACGCAGTATTTT. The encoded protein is CASSSIRGSGTDTQYF.